A single sample gave rise to the 2 T cell receptor beta chains below, sequenced in a study of T cell responses to AZD1222 COVID-19 vaccine. The method was immunoSEQ multiplex PCR; TCRdb's version includes in-frame clones alone and lacks a portion of them. Among some 150,000 clones listed, about 90% were seen once. This sample comprised peripheral blood, obtained on day 0 of AZD1222 vaccination. These receptors were taken from an adult in good health.

A single count supports this clone. This chain joins TRBV2 and TRBJ1-3; D remains ambiguous. The V and J ends lost 6 bases and 9 bases respectively, with 18 bases between them. The V gene's germline CDR1 is SNHLY and CDR2 FYNNEI. The CDR3 length is 14 residues. The CDR3: CASSGESPQSTIYF. CDR3 bases: TGTGCCAGCAGCGGCGAATCCCCGCAAAGCACCATATATTTT. The variable domain in full, completed from reference TRBV2 and TRBJ1-3, reads EPEVTQTPSHQVTQMGQEVILRCVPISNHLYFYWYRQILGQKVEFLVSFYNNEISEKSEIFDDQFSVERPDGSNFTLKIRSTKLEDSAMYFCASSGESPQSTIYFGEGSWLTVV.

The rearrangement joins TRBV6-5 to TRBJ2-7; D is ambiguous. CDR3 length: 12 amino acids. The germline CDR1 and CDR2 sequences are MNHEY and SVGAGI. Trimming took 6 bases from V and 3 from J, leaving 9 bases between them. CDR3 loop: CASSSRSYEQYF. CDR3 DNA sequence: TGTGCCAGCAGCTCCCGTAGCTACGAGCAGTACTTC.